A single sample is the source of the 11 T cell receptor beta chains below, sequenced in a study of T cell repertoires in cytomegalovirus infection. TCRdb ran MiXCR on the reads and lists one entry per CDR3 protein. The sample lists about 770,000 distinct CDR3 sequences, under 35% occurring once. Their specific antigens are unknown. The sequencing used cultured CD8+ T cells from PBMCs, collected from culture after CMV antigen stimulation. The receptors stem from a human donor in good health (CMV status not recorded). Some clones in this sample may be carry-over from other donors' samples.

This clonotype was detected only a few times. The chain has TRBV6-4 and TRBJ2-5; 8 bases match TRBD2. The germline V gene has CDR1 MRHNA and CDR2 SNTAGT. The CDR3 covers 12 residues. V trimming: 9 bases; J trimming: 5 bases; junction bases outside the gene matches: 5. This chain's CDR3 is CARAGVKETQYF. The DNA of the CDR3 is TGTGCCAGAGCGGGGGTCAAGGAGACCCAGTACTTC.

The chain uses TRBV6-5 and TRBJ2-1, with 7 bases identical to TRBD2. V lost 2 bases, J lost 10 bases, and 5 bases stayed unmatched. Germline V CDR1 and CDR2: MNHEY, SVGAGI. This CDR3 region has 13 residues. CDR3 DNA: TGTGCCAGCAGTTACCCGCGGGGAGGGGAGCAGTTCTTC. Protein sequence: CASSYPRGGEQFF.

V usage is TRBV29-1 and J usage is TRBJ2-3, with 8 bases identical to TRBD1. V lost 7 bases to trimming and J lost 2 bases; unmatched junction nucleotides: 2. The CDR3 extends over 12 amino acids. Germline CDR1 SQVTM, CDR2 ANQGSEA. The CDR3: CSGTGSTDTQYF. In nucleotides, the CDR3 is TGCAGCGGGACAGGGTCCACAGATACGCAGTATTTT.

This clonotype was picked up one time. One end of the junction fails to match germline, which may point to a read error. The J gene is TRBJ2-3, the V gene TRBV4-1; 9 nucleotides align to TRBD1. CDR3 length equals 17 residues. Germline assignment: CDR1 MGHRA and CDR2 YSYEKL. The CDR3 loop is CASSLEQGAPGTDTQYF. Here the CDR3 DNA reads TGCGCCAGTAGCCTCGAACAGGGGGCGCCGGGCACAGATACGCAGTATTTT.

This clonotype appeared many times. The chain is built from TRBV12-3 or TRBV12-4 and TRBJ2-5, with unresolved D. The V gene lost 6 bases and the J gene lost 3 bases, with 14 bases spanning the gap. CDR3 length equals 14 residues. As DNA, the CDR3 is TGTGCCAGCAGCCTAAGGTCCTCCGAAGAGACCCAGTACTTC. Encoded protein: CASSLRSSEETQYF.

This clonotype was seen a few times. CDR3: CASSSPRANEKLFF. In DNA, the CDR3 is TGTGCCAGCAGCTCACCCCGGGCTAATGAAAAACTGTTTTTT. The chain joins TRBV7-9 to TRBJ1-4; D gene ambiguous. This CDR3 spans 14 amino acids. Germline CDR1 SEHNR, CDR2 FQNEAQ (reference sequence). V was clipped by 4 bases and J by 3 bases, with 9 bases between them.

With regard to this clonotype: With a much larger clone just one base away, this may be a read error. V is TRBV2 and J is TRBJ2-3; 8 bases agree with TRBD2. V lost 5 bases, J lost 3 bases, and 4 bases stayed unmatched. This CDR3 region has 14 residues. CDR1 SNHLY and CDR2 FYNNEI come from the germline V gene. CDR3 residues: CASSHGGETDTQYF. The CDR3 DNA reads TGTGCCAGCAGTCACGGGGGGGAGACAGATACGCAGTATTTT.

The chain uses TRBV4-1 and TRBJ2-7; D not certain. V gave up 0 bases and J gave up 2 bases, with 8 bases separating them. The CDR3 extends over 14 amino acids. The germline CDR1 and CDR2 sequences are MGHRA and YSYEKL. The CDR3 loop is CASSQDPTPYEQYV. CDR3 DNA: TGCGCCAGCAGCCAAGACCCAACACCCTACGAGCAGTACGTC.

This clonotype appeared many times. J is TRBJ2-1 and V is TRBV7-8; D remains ambiguous. V was pared by 5 bases and J by 7 bases, with 15 bases between. The germline V gene encodes CDR1 SGHVS and CDR2 FQNEAQ. The CDR3 sequence is 14 residues long. The CDR3 region has the DNA TGTGCCAGCAGCCTCCGGGTCACGAGTAATGAGCAGTTCTTC. It is translated as CASSLRVTSNEQFF.

On this clonotype: This likely comes from a read error, as the CDR3 has no conserved phenylalanine or tryptophan at its end. The V and J genes are TRBV6-6 and TRBJ2-3, with D unclear. This CDR3 is 13 amino acids long. The germline V gene has CDR1 MNHNY and CDR2 SVGAGI (reference sequence). Trimming removed 7 bases from V and 4 bases from J, with 12 bases in between. The CDR3 nucleotides read TGTGCCAGCAACTCTCCGAAAGCAGATACGCAGTATCTT. Amino acids: CASNSPKADTQYL.

A note on this clonotype: An end of the junction does not agree with germline; a read error may underlie this. The chain employs TRBV10-2 and TRBJ2-3; 9 bases agree with TRBD2. The V gene's germline CDR1 is WSHSY and CDR2 SAAADI. There are 18 residues in the CDR3. CDR3 in amino acids: CASGESMLSGGGTDTQYF. The CDR3 DNA reads TGCGCCAGCGGTGAGTCGATGCTTAGCGGGGGAGGTACAGATACGCAGTATTTT.